This T cell receptor (beta chain) was identified in a study of regulatory T cells in long-lasting Graves disease. Study as a whole: Newly diagnosed Graves' patients had under 3 months of antithyroid drugs.

This clonotype was recorded at least ten times. The time point here: newly diagnosed GD, antithyroid drugs for less than 3 months. RNA extracted from PBMCs served as the sequencing template. CDR3-region Arm-PCR and iRepertoire HTBI primers produced the TCR beta libraries. TCRdb fed the multiplex PCR reads into MiXCR, producing one record per CDR3 protein. The sample lists roughly 400,000 distinct CDR3 sequences; approximately 15% were seen once. These data are also associated with another study on T cells in Graves' hyperthyroidism and ophthalmopathy.

The clonotype originates from a woman between 40 and 55 years old with Graves disease. Specimen: peripheral blood mononuclear cells (PBMCs), collected at new diagnosis, from a patient treated with antithyroid drugs.

Here the CDR3 reads CASSTWGGTDTQYF. CDR3 nucleotides: TGTGCCAGCAGCACTTGGGGCGGGACAGATACGCAGTATTTT. This chain joins TRBV11-2 and TRBJ2-3, with D perhaps matching TRBD1 or TRBD2 (5 bases each). Trimming left V 5 bases short and J 3 bases short, with 12 bases between. The CDR3 has 14 amino acids. The germline V gene encodes CDR1 SGHAT and CDR2 FQNNGV. The full variable domain, rest sourced from reference TRBV11-2 and TRBJ2-3, is EAGVAQSPRYKIIEKRQSVAFWCNPISGHATLYWYQQILGQGPKLLIQFQNNGVVDDSQLPKDRFSAERLKGVDSTLKIQPAKLEDSAVYLCASSTWGGTDTQYFGPGTRLTVL.